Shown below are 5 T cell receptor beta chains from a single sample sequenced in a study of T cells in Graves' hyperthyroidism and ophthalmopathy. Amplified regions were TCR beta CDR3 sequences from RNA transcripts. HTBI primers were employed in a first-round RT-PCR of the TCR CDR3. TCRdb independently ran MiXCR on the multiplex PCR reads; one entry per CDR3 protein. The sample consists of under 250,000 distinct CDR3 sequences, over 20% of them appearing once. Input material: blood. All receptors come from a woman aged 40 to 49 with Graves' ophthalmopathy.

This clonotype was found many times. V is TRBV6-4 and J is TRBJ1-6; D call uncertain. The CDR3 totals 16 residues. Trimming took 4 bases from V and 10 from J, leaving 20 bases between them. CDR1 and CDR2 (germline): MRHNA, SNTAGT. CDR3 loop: CASSAPGPGKKSPLHF. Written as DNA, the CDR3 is TGTGCCAGCAGTGCCCCGGGCCCAGGAAAAAAGTCACCCCTCCACTTT.

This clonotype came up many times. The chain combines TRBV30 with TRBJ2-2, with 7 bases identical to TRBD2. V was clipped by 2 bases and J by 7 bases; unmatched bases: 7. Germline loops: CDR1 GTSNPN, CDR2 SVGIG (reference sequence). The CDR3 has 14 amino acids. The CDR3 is CAWSTGLVSGELFF. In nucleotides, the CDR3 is TGTGCCTGGAGTACCGGACTAGTGAGCGGGGAGCTGTTTTTT.

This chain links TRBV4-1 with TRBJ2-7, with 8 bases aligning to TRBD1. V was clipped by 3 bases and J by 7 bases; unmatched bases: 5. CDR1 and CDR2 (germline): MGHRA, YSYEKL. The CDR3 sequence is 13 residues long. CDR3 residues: CASSQQGAREQYF. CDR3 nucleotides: TGCGCCAGCAGCCAGCAGGGGGCGAGGGAGCAGTACTTC.

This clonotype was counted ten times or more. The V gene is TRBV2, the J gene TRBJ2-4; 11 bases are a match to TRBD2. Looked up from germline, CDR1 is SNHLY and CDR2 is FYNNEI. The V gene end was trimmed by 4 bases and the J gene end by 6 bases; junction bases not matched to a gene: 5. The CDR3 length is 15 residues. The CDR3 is CASSVGLAGSNIQYF. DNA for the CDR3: TGTGCCAGCAGTGTCGGACTAGCGGGCTCAAACATTCAGTACTTC.

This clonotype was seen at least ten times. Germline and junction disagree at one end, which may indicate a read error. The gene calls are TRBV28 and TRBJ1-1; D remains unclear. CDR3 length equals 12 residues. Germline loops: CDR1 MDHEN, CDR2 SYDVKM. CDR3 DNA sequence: TGTGCCAGCAGTTTGGGAAGAGGGCTCGCTTCCTTT. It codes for CASSLGRGLASF.